This TCR beta chain came from a study of shared clonotypes between healthy human individuals. In the case of this clone: Its antigen remains unknown.

Germline-derived CDR1 and CDR2 are MNHEY and SVGAGI. This CDR3 is 13 amino acids long. Trimming took off 5 bases at V and 5 bases at J, with 12 bases between the two ends. The repertoire was sequenced with immunoSEQ multiplex PCR; TCRdb's copy has only in-frame clones and lacks some. This sample yields roughly 2.5 million clones, of which over 85% are seen a single time; about 0.13% belongs to the top ten. Study findings and constraints: Clonotypes which were not shared had lower generation probabilities than clonotypes that all four donors shared.

The material sequenced was naive CD4+ T cells sorted from blood. As to subset: CD45RA+ positively selected. This clonotype originated in a man younger than 35 in good health. The chain couples TRBV6-5 to TRBJ1-1, with a possible D match to TRBD1 (5 bases). This CDR3 reads CASSKGRWTEAFF. CDR3 DNA sequence: TGTGCCAGCAGTAAGGGGAGGTGGACTGAAGCTTTCTTT.